This TCR beta chain was sequenced for a study of cytomegalovirus exposure and HLA in healthy donors. Germline lookup yields CDR1 SGHDT and CDR2 YYEEEE. The J segment lost 2 bases and the V segment lost 0 bases, leaving 9 bases of the junction unmatched. The CDR3 is 17 residues long. Amplification used 60 Vbeta primers and 13 Jbeta primers. Profiling relied on immunoSEQ multiplex PCR, and the TCRdb table lists in-frame clones only, not all of them. In the table there are around 130,000 clones, about 71% of which are singletons. The source of this sequence is a woman aged 60-75 years in good health and CMV-seropositive. The rearrangement links TRBV5-6 to TRBJ2-5; 8 bases are a match to TRBD2. The source material was PBMCs. The CDR3 region has the DNA TGTGCCAGCAGCTTGGCCCGGATAGCGGGATATCAAGAGACCCAGTACTTC. This encodes CASSLARIAGYQETQYF.